This T cell receptor (beta chain) was identified in a study of beta chain features in type 1 diabetes (dated by TCRdb to the late 2010s). Study-wide context: No differences in mean age, gender distribution, total cell number or subset yield were found between patients and healthy donors. Whereas all 30 or so donors provided naive and central memory subsets, regulatory and stem cell-like memory subsets were isolated from just 8 patients and roughly 8 healthy donors. The study compared the TCRB repertoires of sorted circulating CD4+ T cell subsets in recently diagnosed type 1 diabetes patients with those in matched healthy donors. A total of 85 million to 140 million sorted cells were examined across all samples, and a strong correlation was observed between cell number per subset and RNA yield.

As for this clone: It has no known antigen specificity. One end of the junction varies from germline; a read error may be responsible.

The germline V gene yields KGHSH for CDR1 and LQKENI for CDR2. The CDR3, cysteine through phenylalanine, is 15 amino acids long. The entry retains the CDR3 DNA only, 45 bases that are in frame from base 1. Each donor gave one peripheral blood draw, averaging approximately 110 mL, which was collected into heparinised tubes. Naive, central memory, regulatory and stem cell-like memory CD4+ T cells were sorted on a BD FACSAria II using a panel including CD45RO, CCR7, CD25, CD127, CD95 and CD27. A purity above 98% was achieved for all sorted populations. PBMCs were isolated immediately by Lymphoprep density gradient centrifugation and stained directly without culture. Samples were stained and sorted in pairs, with one healthy donor and one patient per experiment, so that batch effects were minimized. All of the isolated RNA was reverse transcribed with the High Capacity cDNA Reverse Transcription Kit, so expressed TCRB transcripts were sequenced. Naive, central memory and regulatory T cell samples underwent deep immunoSEQ sequencing, averaging approximately 3.3 million total reads per sample. Sorted cells were lysed in RLT buffer and RNA was extracted with DNase-treated RNeasy Micro or Mini kits, depending on cell number. Each cell subset was processed separately to prevent cross-contamination, with patient and healthy donor samples processed together. The immunoSEQ multiplex PCR was used to amplify TCRB sequences from cDNA, yielding 87-bp fragments that span the CDR3 region. Sequencing of the amplicons was performed on the Illumina HiSeq platform. Concerning the study's data processing: PCR bias was corrected computationally using synthetic template baselines, and reads within Hamming distance 2 were collapsed, with unmergeable singletons discarded. Reads were aligned to IMGT to assign V, D and J genes, CDR3 length, and insertions or deletions at six rearrangement sites. Within each subset, clonotype counts were normalized to sorted cell number, after which true diversity and Gini coefficients were computed with the tcR R package. The overlap coefficient, calculated on TCRB nucleotide sequences, was used to quantify repertoire sharing. TCRdb mirrors the immuneACCESS table, restricted to in-frame sequences. Some clones are absent from its copies; in checked studies, under half trace to an unresolved V gene, and the reason for the others is unknown. That table is the source of V, J and clone size, and D and trimming were worked out from the DNA. The sample table shows a few hundred thousand clones, and 25% to 30% are seen once. Approximately 4% of the sample goes to the ten largest clones.

Results the study describes overall, beyond this receptor: In all four CD4+ subsets, TCRB CDR3 length was moderately but significantly shorter in type 1 diabetes patients. Sequencing cDNA rather than genomic DNA could over-represent highly expressing activated cells, although activation and CD3 levels did not differ between groups. Because the HLA sub-analyses included only small numbers of individuals, any influence of HLA type on TCRB rearrangement was left unresolved. Fewer insertions and more nucleotide deletions at VDJ recombination sites were observed in patients with type 1 diabetes, implying thymic rearrangement abnormalities. The naive, central memory and regulatory TCRB repertoires appeared to resemble one another more closely among patients than among healthy donors. Shorter templates might have been favored by PCR, but patient and control samples were amplified and corrected together, so both groups would have been affected equally by any skew.

The receptor comes from a man aged 25 to 40 in good health. The sequence is built from TRBV18 and TRBJ2-1, and TRBD2 matches 7 of the central bases. The sequenced sample was central memory CD4+ T cells from blood. This receptor carries the CDR3 CASSPGQGGYNAQFF. The DNA is TGTGCCAGCTCACCGGGGCAGGGAGGGTACAATGCGCAGTTCTTC.